The rows below give T cell receptor beta chains drawn from one sample of a study of sequential checkpoint blockade in melanoma. Profiling relied on immunoSEQ multiplex PCR, and the TCRdb table lists in-frame clones only, not all of them. Of under 25,000 clones in the sample, around 75% were seen once. Sequenced here: CD8+ T cells sorted from blood (inferred from file names), sampled from a patient given nivolumab and ipilimumab in sequence. These receptors all stem from a human donor with melanoma. Both conserved end residues are part of each CDR3. Expanded clones get a size class; other rows say once, few or many, or leave the size out.

j_call,clone_size,v_call,cdr3_aa
TRBJ2-7,.,TRBV7-6,CASSLVAGGSYEQYF
TRBJ1-1,.,TRBV2,CARLGGTEAFF
TRBJ1-3,.,TRBV13,CASSLGGIFSGNTIYF
TRBJ2-7,.,TRBV28,CASSFLAGGSYEQYF
TRBJ2-7,once,TRBV14,CASSQGREYEQYF
TRBJ2-7,.,TRBV6-5,CASSYRSSYEQYF
TRBJ1-1,.,TRBV2,CASVGGQGGTEAFF
TRBJ2-6,.,TRBV22-1,CPGRGDGKRTSRANVLTF
TRBJ1-2,.,TRBV27,CASSPDRDRYGYTF
TRBJ1-5,.,TRBV2,CASKDSPISRGQPQHF
TRBJ1-6,.,TRBV15,CATSRPGQGNPPLHF
TRBJ1-1,.,TRBV19,CASSDRGSTEAFF
TRBJ1-1,.,TRBV11-3,CASSVRDRADTEAFF
TRBJ1-2,.,TRBV27,CASSAGQASRAGYTF
TRBJ2-7,once,TRBV19,CASSFTSGVSYEQYF
TRBJ2-7,.,TRBV2,CASSEEGGSRSYEQYF
TRBJ1-2,.,TRBV27,CASSNRGKDGYTF
TRBJ2-7,.,TRBV4-1,CASSQEGLAEYYEQYF
TRBJ1-5,once,TRBV30,CAWRQGIQPQHF
TRBJ2-7,.,TRBV29-1,CSVEARGGEQYF
TRBJ1-1,.,TRBV30,CAWSVGQGGMNTEAFF
TRBJ2-7,.,TRBV6-6,CASSYAKGDYEQYF
TRBJ2-7,few,TRBV27,CASRLSGGSYEQYF
TRBJ2-7,.,TRBV19,CASSTLTGTYEQYF
TRBJ2-7,few,TRBV29-1,CSVNTVWTYEQYF
TRBJ2-7,.,TRBV10-3,CAISMTGGSYEQYF
TRBJ2-7,once,TRBV7-6,CASSLKQGFGAGEQYF
TRBJ1-5,.,TRBV6-6,CASSHRGGNQPQHF
TRBJ1-1,.,TRBV30,CAWSVLWPGGRNTEAFF
TRBJ1-4,once,TRBV6-6,CASSSFPATNEKLFF
.,once,TRBV7-9,CASSATSGRGYEQYF
TRBJ2-7,.,TRBV28,CASSSTGSSYEQYF
TRBJ2-1,once,TRBV29-1,CSVEELAGGYNEQFF
TRBJ2-7,few,TRBV19,CASSVIEGVREQYF
TRBJ2-3,.,TRBV7-9,CASSLTSGFTDTQYF
TRBJ2-7,.,TRBV5-1,CASSYGTGGSYEQYF
TRBJ1-5,.,TRBV7-6,CASSLAPPQTQVYQPQHF
TRBJ1-2,few,TRBV10-1,CASSDRGYGYTF
TRBJ1-6,.,TRBV4-1,CASSFQTGQNSPLHF
TRBJ1-2,.,TRBV19,CASSIQGNYGYTF
TRBJ2-7,.,TRBV4-1,CASSQDQGRVGSYEQYF
TRBJ2-7,.,TRBV15,CATATSGVKGNSYEQYF
TRBJ2-7,once,TRBV29-1,CSAGTHDSYEQYF
TRBJ1-3,.,TRBV7-9,CASSLVRGQTGNTIYF
TRBJ2-7,once,TRBV21-1,CASSTGLARGSYEQYF
TRBJ1-2,.,TRBV7-9,CASSPTGTDANYGYTF
TRBJ1-3,.,TRBV19,CASSPRGEVLSGNTIYF
TRBJ1-1,.,TRBV9,CASSPRDRGRTGTEAFF
TRBJ1-2,.,TRBV7-9,CASSSLGQGFRLGGYTF
TRBJ2-3,.,TRBV27,CASSTKLAGGTDTQYF
TRBJ1-1,.,TRBV4-2,CASSQEVGWSTEAFF
TRBJ2-7,.,TRBV28,CASRRQRPPDEQYF
TRBJ2-7,few,TRBV7-9,CASSLEGTRDEQYF
TRBJ2-7,.,TRBV5-1,CASSLFSGGITYEQYF
TRBJ1-1,.,TRBV5-8,CASSLGHPNTEAFF